This T cell receptor beta chain comes out of a study of PD-1 blockade in classical Hodgkin lymphoma. Study conclusions and caveats: Initiation of nivolumab under 1 year after ASCT led to exclusion of patients.

The patients all showed relapse after autologous stem cell transplantation, while their brentuximab vedotin exposure varied. Using immunoSEQ multiplex PCR, the repertoire was profiled, and TCRdb retains in-frame clones only, with some absent. The table lists some 25,000 clones, around 70% of them singletons. This clone has more than one count but fewer than ten. The antigen is undetermined. This CDR3 comprises 15 residues. Germline-derived CDR1 and CDR2 are MNHEY and SVGAGI. Trimming stripped 6 bases from V and 0 bases from J, with 12 bases between. The V gene is TRBV6-5, the J gene TRBJ1-5; possibly TRBD1 for D (5 bases). This clonotype was sampled from a human donor with classical Hodgkin lymphoma. The sample consisted of peripheral blood mononuclear cells (PBMCs), taken before the second cycle of nivolumab. The CDR3 nucleotides are TGTGCCAGCAGACTCCAGGGTGTTAGCAATCAGCCCCAGCATTTT. Its protein product is CASRLQGVSNQPQHF.